This TCR beta chain appears in the sequencing data of a study of T cell repertoires in cytomegalovirus infection. Study information: CMV infection together with matching HLA type was indicated by public TCR beta signatures.

Study conclusions and caveats: The ex vivo response was dominated by HLA-C-restricted CMV-specific TCR beta clonotypes. Cumulated frequencies of public TCR beta families served to identify carriers of CMV plus the relevant HLA.

Of note for this clonotype: What it recognizes is unknown.

TCRdb passed the reads through MiXCR, listing each CDR3 protein once. The sample has about a million distinct CDR3 sequences, around 29% seen once. CDR3 length: 13 amino acids. Trimming left V 5 bases short and J 4 bases short, with 11 bases between. The germline V gene has CDR1 SGHVS and CDR2 FQNEAQ. The source material was cultured CD8+ T cells from PBMCs, sampled from culture after CMV antigen stimulation. The source is a human donor in good health (CMV status not recorded). Some clones in this sample may be carry-over from other donors' samples. This sequence joins TRBV7-8 and TRBJ1-2, with TRBD1 as a possible D gene (5 bases). The DNA for the CDR3 is TGTGCCAGCAGCCCTGGTGACAGCTATGGCTACACCTTC. This encodes CASSPGDSYGYTF.